The entry that follows covers one T cell receptor beta chain sequence. Its matching antigen is unknown. Germline V gene data show CDR1 as MGHRA and CDR2 as YSYEKL. This CDR3 comprises 15 residues. The germline V and J ends were trimmed by 4 bases and 8 bases, with 17 bases remaining between them. This sample is drawn from a study of blood T cells in healthy people across ages. Whole-study findings and limits: Strong correlation was found linking TCR beta diversity to naive T cell percentage. Donor CMV infection status was unknown, possibly confounding age-related changes in expanded clonotypes. TCR beta diversity, measured per million T cells, fell in a roughly linear way with age.

Then a second PCR, running about 6 to 12 cycles, was carried out with a sample-barcoded 5' primer and a J-beta primer mix. TCRdb recomputed calls from the 5' RACE reads with MiXCR, one row per CDR3 protein. The table lists about 1.4 million distinct CDR3 sequences, around 59% of them singletons. The sample taken for sequencing was blood. The chain carries TRBV4-1 and TRBJ1-4; D gene uncertain. This TCR came from a man younger than 30 in good health. CDR3: CASSPEPGIKEKLFF. Here the CDR3 DNA reads TGCGCCAGCAGCCCGGAGCCGGGGATTAAGGAAAAACTGTTTTTT.